This paragraph covers one TCR beta chain sequence. These data come from a study of blood T cell repertoires in COVID-19. Unmatched junction bases numbered 5, after V lost 8 bases and J lost 6 bases. The CDR3 spans 13 residues. Germline-derived CDR1 and CDR2 are MNHEY and SMNVEV (reference sequence). Measured with immunoSEQ multiplex PCR; TCRdb has only the in-frame clones, and not every one. The sample has about 65,000 clones; roughly 90% are singletons. The sample comprised peripheral blood. The receptor was derived from a man between 60 and 75 years old with acute or convalescent COVID-19. The V call is TRBV27, the J call TRBJ2-1; 9 positions match TRBD2. The CDR3 sequence is CASRSLAGNEQFF. The CDR3 DNA reads as TGTGCCAGCCGATCACTAGCGGGCAATGAGCAGTTCTTC.